Listed here are 23 T cell receptor beta chains from one sample, sequenced in a study of T cells expressing NK-cell markers. TCRdb reanalyzed the 5' RACE reads, giving one entry per CDR3 protein sequence and no DNA. The repertoire table contains 200,000 to 300,000 distinct CDR3 sequences. Specimen: blood T cells: a sorted CD56 or NKG2C T cell subset, CD4+ or CD8+ T cells, or bulk PBMC T cells (not recorded which). Receptors originate from a woman aged 18 to 75 in good health.

J is TRBJ2-7 and V is TRBV15; TCRdb's D call of TRBD2 is untestable without DNA. Germline V gives CDR1 LNHNV, CDR2 YYDKDF (reference sequence). The CDR3 spans 15 residues. CDR3 region: CATSRVGQASYEQYF.

V usage is TRBV5-1 and J usage is TRBJ2-3. CDR3 length equals 15 residues. Germline V CDR1 and CDR2: SGHRS, YFSETQ. This CDR3 reads CASSLARGSTDTQYF.

The chain recombines TRBV18 with TRBJ2-7. CDR1 KGHSH and CDR2 LQKENI come from the germline V gene. The CDR3 is 15 amino acids. The CDR3 protein is CASSPSGGTSYEQYF.

This chain links TRBV7-2 with TRBJ2-6. Germline V lookup: CDR1 SGHTA, CDR2 FQGNSA. This CDR3 has 13 residues. The CDR3 sequence: CASIPAGANVLTF.

J is TRBJ2-7 and V is TRBV28; no DNA is available, so the TRBD1 call from TCRdb remains unchecked. CDR3 size: 14 residues. The germline gives CDR1 MDHEN, CDR2 SYDVKM. CDR3 sequence reads: CAGLGPASECEQYF.

This rearrangement joins TRBV18 to TRBJ1-6; the D call from TCRdb, TRBD1, cannot be confirmed without DNA. In germline, CDR1 is KGHSH, CDR2 LQKENI. The CDR3 runs to 16 residues. CDR3 residues: CASSPPFTGTRTPLHF.

The V call is TRBV15, the J call TRBJ2-3. This CDR3 has 14 amino acids. Germline V gives CDR1 LNHNV, CDR2 YYDKDF (reference sequence). The CDR3 spells CATSRDVGTDTQYF.

V is TRBV7-3 and J is TRBJ2-1; TCRdb reports TRBD1, a call that lacks DNA to check it against. This CDR3 spans 14 amino acids. Germline V lookup: CDR1 SGHTA, CDR2 FQGTGA. The CDR3 is CASSLLGGPNEQFF. The whole variable domain, remainder taken from reference TRBV7-3 and TRBJ2-1, is GAGVSQTPSNKVTEKGKYVELRCDPISGHTALYWYRQSLGQGPEFLIYFQGTGAADDSGLPNDRFFAVRPEGSVSTLKIQRTERGDSAVYLCASSLLGGPNEQFFGPGTRLTVL.

This sequence joins TRBV5-5 and TRBJ1-4. Germline lookup yields CDR1 SGHKS and CDR2 YYEKEE (reference sequence). The CDR3 spans 16 residues. The CDR3 is CASSLLYPPTNEKLFF.

The chain employs TRBV6-1 and TRBJ1-5. The CDR3 runs to 14 residues. The germline V gene encodes CDR1 MNHNS and CDR2 SASEGT. This CDR3 is CASSEWGSNQPQHF.

The chain uses TRBV12-3 or TRBV12-4 and TRBJ2-7; the TCRdb D gene call, TRBD1, has no DNA to confirm it. This CDR3 is built from 15 residues. CDR3 region: CASSPSVEGIYEQYF.

The chain uses TRBV18 and TRBJ1-5; the D gene TCRdb calls, TRBD1, cannot be checked with no DNA. The CDR3 is made up of 18 amino acids. Germline CDR1 reads KGHSH; CDR2 reads LQKENI. CDR3 region: CASSPYETIRDSNQPQHF.

The CDR3 reads CASSLPGPLYGYTF. This chain uses TRBV5-1 with TRBJ1-2; TCRdb's D call, TRBD1, is unchecked because there is no DNA. The germline gives CDR1 SGHRS, CDR2 YFSETQ. CDR3 length: 14 residues.

The gene calls are TRBV2 and TRBJ2-7; the D call from TCRdb, TRBD2, cannot be confirmed without DNA. Germline V CDR1 and CDR2: SNHLY, FYNNEI. This CDR3 is 11 amino acids long. The CDR3 here is CASALAYEQYF. Together with reference TRBV2 and TRBJ2-7, the CDR3 gives the full variable domain: EPEVTQTPSHQVTQMGQEVILRCVPISNHLYFYWYRQILGQKVEFLVSFYNNEISEKSEIFDDQFSVERPDGSNFTLKIRSTKLEDSAMYFCASALAYEQYFGPGTRLTVT.

The chain is built from TRBV6-6 and TRBJ2-1; no DNA is available, so the TRBD1 call from TCRdb remains unchecked. The CDR3 runs 12 residues. In germline, CDR1 is MNHNY, CDR2 SVGAGI (reference sequence). CDR3 amino acids: CASSTPANEQFF.

V gene TRBV4-3 combines with J gene TRBJ2-3; TCRdb's D gene call, TRBD2, goes unchecked for lack of DNA. The CDR3 is 20 residues long. Per germline, CDR1 LGHNA and CDR2 YSLEER. The CDR3 reads CASSQDLSSGSRSSTDTQYF.

The V gene is TRBV7-9, the J gene TRBJ1-5; there is no DNA to check the TCRdb D call of TRBD1. CDR1 and CDR2 from the germline V gene are SEHNR and FQNEAQ (reference sequence). CDR3 length: 14 residues. The CDR3 spells CASNKQGSNQPQHF.

CDR3 residues: CSVGQRGPVTDTQYF. The chain combines TRBV29-1 with TRBJ2-3; TCRdb picks TRBD2, but there is no DNA to check that call. Germline CDR1 and CDR2: SQVTM and ANQGSEA. The CDR3 has 15 amino acids.

The chain is built from TRBV4-3 and TRBJ1-4. There are 15 residues in the CDR3. Germline values: CDR1 LGHNA, CDR2 YSLEER. The CDR3 reads CASSQGKPDNEKLFF.

The rearrangement joins TRBV7-2 to TRBJ2-1; TCRdb calls TRBD1, which cannot be checked without DNA. Germline V gene lookup returns CDR1 SGHTA and CDR2 FQGNSA. The CDR3 sequence is 17 residues long. The CDR3 loop is CASSPPGGGRESNEQFF. Looking up the rest from reference TRBV7-2 and TRBJ2-1 gives the full variable domain: GAGVSQSPSNKVTEKGKDVELRCDPISGHTALYWYRQSLGQGLEFLIYFQGNSAPDKSGLPSDRFSAERTGGSVSTLTIQRTQQEDSAVYLCASSPPGGGRESNEQFFGPGTRLTVL.

The gene calls are TRBV4-3 and TRBJ2-5; the D gene TCRdb calls, TRBD1, cannot be checked with no DNA. The CDR3 covers 15 residues. The V gene's germline CDR1 is LGHNA and CDR2 YSLEER. CDR3 region: CASSQEGSGAETQYF.

The gene calls are TRBV29-1 and TRBJ2-1; there is no DNA to check the TCRdb D call of TRBD2. The germline gives CDR1 SQVTM, CDR2 ANQGSEA. The CDR3 totals 17 residues. The CDR3 sequence: CSLAGRLAGGTDNEQFF.

The gene calls are TRBV12-3 or TRBV12-4 and TRBJ2-5; the D call of TRBD2 rests on TCRdb alone, since no DNA is present to check it. The CDR3 length is 16 residues. The CDR3 is CASQPWGRGRQETQYF.